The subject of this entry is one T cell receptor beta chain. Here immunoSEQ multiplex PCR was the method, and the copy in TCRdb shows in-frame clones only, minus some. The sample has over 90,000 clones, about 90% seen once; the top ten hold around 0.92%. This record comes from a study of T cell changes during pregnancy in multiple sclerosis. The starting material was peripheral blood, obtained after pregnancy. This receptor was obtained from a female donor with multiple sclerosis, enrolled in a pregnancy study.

The CDR3 here is CASSQDSTRNTGELFF. In nucleotides, the CDR3 is TGCGCCAGCAGCCAAGACTCAACTAGAAACACCGGGGAGCTGTTTTTT. The genes are TRBV4-1 and TRBJ2-2, with a weak D call TRBD2 (5 bases). CDR1 is MGHRA, CDR2 YSYEKL, per germline. The CDR3 consists of 16 residues. The V and J ends lost 0 bases and 2 bases respectively, with 10 bases between them.